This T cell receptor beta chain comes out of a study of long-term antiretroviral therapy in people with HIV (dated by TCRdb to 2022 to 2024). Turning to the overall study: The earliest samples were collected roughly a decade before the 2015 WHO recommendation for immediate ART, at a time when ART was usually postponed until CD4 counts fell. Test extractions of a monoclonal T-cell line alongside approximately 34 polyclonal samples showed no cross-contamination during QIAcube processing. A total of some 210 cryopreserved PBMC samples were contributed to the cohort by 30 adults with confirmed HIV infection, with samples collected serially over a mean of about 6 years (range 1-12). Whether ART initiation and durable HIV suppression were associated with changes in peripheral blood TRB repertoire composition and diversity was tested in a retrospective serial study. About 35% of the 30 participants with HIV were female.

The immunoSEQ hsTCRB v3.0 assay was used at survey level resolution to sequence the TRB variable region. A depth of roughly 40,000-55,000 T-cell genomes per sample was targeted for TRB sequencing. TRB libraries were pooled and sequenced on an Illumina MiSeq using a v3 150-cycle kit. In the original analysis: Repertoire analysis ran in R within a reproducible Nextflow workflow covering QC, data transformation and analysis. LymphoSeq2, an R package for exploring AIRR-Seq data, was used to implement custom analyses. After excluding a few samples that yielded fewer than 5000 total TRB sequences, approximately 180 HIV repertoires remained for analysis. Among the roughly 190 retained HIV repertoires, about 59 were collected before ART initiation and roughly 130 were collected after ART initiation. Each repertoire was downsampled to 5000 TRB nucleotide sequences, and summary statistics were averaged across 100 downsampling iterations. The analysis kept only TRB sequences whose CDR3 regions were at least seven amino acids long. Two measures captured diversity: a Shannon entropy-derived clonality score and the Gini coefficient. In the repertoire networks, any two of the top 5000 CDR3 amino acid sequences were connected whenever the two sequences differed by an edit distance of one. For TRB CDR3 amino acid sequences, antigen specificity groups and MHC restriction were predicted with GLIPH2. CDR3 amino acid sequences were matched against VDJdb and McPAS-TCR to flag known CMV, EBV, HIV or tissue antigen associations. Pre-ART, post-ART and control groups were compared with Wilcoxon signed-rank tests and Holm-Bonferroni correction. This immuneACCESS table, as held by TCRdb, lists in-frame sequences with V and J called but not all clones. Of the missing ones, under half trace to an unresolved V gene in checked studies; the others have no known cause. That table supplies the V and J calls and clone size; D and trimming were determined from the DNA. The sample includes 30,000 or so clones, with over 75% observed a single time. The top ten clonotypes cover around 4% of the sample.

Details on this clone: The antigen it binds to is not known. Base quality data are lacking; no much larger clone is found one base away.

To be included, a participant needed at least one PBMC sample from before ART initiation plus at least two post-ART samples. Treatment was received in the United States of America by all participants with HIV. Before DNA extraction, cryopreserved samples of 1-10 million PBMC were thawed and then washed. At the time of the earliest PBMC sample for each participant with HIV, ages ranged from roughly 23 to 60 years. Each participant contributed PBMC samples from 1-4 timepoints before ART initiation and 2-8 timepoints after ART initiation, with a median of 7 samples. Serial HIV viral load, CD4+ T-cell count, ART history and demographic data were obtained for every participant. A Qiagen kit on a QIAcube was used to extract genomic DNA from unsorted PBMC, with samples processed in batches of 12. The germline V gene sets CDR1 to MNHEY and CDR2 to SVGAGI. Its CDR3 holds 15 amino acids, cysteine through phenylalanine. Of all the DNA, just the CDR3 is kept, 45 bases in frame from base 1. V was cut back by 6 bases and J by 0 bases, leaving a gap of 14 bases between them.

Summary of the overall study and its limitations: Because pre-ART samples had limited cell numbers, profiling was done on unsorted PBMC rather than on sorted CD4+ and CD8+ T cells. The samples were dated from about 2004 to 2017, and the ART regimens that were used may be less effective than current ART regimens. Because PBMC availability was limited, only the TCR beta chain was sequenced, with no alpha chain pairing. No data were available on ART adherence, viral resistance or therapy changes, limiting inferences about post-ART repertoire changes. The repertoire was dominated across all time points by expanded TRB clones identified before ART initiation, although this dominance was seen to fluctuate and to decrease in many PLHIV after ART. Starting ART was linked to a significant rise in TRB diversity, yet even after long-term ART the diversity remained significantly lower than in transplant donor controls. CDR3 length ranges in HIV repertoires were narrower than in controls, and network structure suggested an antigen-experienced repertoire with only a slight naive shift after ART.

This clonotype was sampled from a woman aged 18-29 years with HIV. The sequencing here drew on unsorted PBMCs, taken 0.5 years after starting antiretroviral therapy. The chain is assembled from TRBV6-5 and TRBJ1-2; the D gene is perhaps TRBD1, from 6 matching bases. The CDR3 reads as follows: CASRVGGAANYGYTF. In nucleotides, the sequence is TGTGCCAGCAGGGTAGGGGGGGCAGCTAACTATGGCTACACCTTC.